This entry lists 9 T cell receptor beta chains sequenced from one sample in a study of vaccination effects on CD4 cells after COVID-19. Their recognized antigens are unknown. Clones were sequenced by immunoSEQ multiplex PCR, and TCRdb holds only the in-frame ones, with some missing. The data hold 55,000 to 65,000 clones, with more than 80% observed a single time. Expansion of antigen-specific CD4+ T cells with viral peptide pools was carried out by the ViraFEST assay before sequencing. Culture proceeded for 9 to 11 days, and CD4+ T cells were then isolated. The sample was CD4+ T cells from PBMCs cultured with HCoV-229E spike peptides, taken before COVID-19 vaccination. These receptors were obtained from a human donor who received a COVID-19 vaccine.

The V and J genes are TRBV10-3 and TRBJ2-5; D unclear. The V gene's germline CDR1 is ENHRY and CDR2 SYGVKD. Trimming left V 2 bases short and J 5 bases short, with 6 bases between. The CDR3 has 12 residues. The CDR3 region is CAISEARETQYF. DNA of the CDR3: TGTGCCATCAGTGAGGCCAGGGAGACCCAGTACTTC.

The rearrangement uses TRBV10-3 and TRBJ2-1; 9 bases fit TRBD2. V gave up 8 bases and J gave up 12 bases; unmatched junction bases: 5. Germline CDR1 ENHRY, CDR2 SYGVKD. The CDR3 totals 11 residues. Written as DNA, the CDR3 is TGTGCCATCGAAGCGGGGGGAAGGCAGTTCTTC. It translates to CAIEAGGRQFF.

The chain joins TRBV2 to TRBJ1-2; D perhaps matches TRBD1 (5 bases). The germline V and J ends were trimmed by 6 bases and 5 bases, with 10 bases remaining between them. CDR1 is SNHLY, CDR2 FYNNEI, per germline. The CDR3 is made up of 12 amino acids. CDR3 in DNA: TGTGCCAGCAGGGTGGGGGGGTATGGCTACACCTTC. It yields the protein CASRVGGYGYTF. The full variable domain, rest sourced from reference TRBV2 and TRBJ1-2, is EPEVTQTPSHQVTQMGQEVILRCVPISNHLYFYWYRQILGQKVEFLVSFYNNEISEKSEIFDDQFSVERPDGSNFTLKIRSTKLEDSAMYFCASRVGGYGYTFGSGTRLTVV.

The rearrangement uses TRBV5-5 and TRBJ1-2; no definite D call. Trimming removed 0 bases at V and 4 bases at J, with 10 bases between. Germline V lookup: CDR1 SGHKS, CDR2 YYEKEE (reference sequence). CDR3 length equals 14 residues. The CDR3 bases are TGTGCCAGCAGCTTGGGAGACGGAGTCTATGGCTACACCTTC. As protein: CASSLGDGVYGYTF.

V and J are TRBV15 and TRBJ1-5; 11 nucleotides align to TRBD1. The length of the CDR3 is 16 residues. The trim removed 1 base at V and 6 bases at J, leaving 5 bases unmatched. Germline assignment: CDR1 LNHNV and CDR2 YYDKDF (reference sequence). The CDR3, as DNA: TGTGCCACCAGCAGAGCCGGACAGGGGGCGAGTCAGCCCCAGCATTTT. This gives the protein CATSRAGQGASQPQHF.

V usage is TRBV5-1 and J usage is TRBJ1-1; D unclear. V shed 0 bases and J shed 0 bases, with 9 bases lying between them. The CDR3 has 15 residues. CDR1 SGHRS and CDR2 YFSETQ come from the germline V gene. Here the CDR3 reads CASSLVGGMNTEAFF. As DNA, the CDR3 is TGCGCCAGCAGCTTGGTAGGAGGGATGAACACTGAAGCTTTCTTT. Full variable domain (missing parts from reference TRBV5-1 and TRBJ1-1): KAGVTQTPRYLIKTRGQQVTLSCSPISGHRSVSWYQQTPGQGLQFLFEYFSETQRNKGNFPGRFSGRQFSNSRSEMNVSTLELGDSALYLCASSLVGGMNTEAFFGQGTRLTVV.

CDR3 sequence (DNA): TGTGCCAGCAGCTTGAGGACAGGGGGTGATAAATCCTACGAGCAGTACGTC. Its translation is CASSLRTGGDKSYEQYV. V is TRBV5-5 and J is TRBJ2-7; 10 bases map to TRBD1. CDR1 and CDR2 (germline): SGHKS, YYEKEE (reference sequence). This CDR3 is 17 amino acids long. V gave up 1 base and J gave up 1 base; unmatched junction bases: 8.

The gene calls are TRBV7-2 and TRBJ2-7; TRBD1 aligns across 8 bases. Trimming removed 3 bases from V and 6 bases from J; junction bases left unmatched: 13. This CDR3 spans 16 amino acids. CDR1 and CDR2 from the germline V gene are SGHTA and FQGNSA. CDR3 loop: CASSFDGLTGAVEQYV. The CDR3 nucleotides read TGTGCCAGCAGCTTCGACGGATTGACAGGGGCGGTCGAGCAGTACGTC.

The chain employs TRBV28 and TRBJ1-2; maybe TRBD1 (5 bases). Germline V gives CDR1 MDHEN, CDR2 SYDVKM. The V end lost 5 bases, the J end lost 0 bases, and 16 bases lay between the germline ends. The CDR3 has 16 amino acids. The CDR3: CASSGTILEPNYGYTF. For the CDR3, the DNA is TGTGCCAGCAGTGGGACCATTTTAGAGCCTAACTATGGCTACACCTTC.